These T cell receptor beta chains were read from a single sample in a study of identical twins. Via MiXCR, TCRdb re-called the 5' RACE reads, giving one row per CDR3 protein. This sample has under 300,000 distinct CDR3 sequences; over 13% occur once, and the top ten carry approximately 8.8%. The sequenced sample was memory (CD45RO+) T cells sorted from blood. The receptor set was obtained from a woman younger than 35 in good health. CDR3s include the opening cysteine and the closing phenylalanine or tryptophan. D genes are given only for firm matches. Clone size is not always given. Where it is, it says once, few, many or a class for expanded clones.

clone size	D gene	V gene	J gene	CDR3 protein	CDR3 DNA
-	TRBD2	TRBV2	TRBJ2-5	CAAQTGGRETQYF	TGTGCCGCCCAGACGGGAGGGCGGGAGACCCAGTACTTC
-	-	TRBV20-1	TRBJ1-5	CSASTGNQPQHF	TGCAGTGCTAGCACAGGAAATCAGCCCCAGCATTTT
many	-	TRBV20-1	TRBJ1-2	CSASDQDHYGYTF	TGCAGTGCTAGTGATCAGGACCACTATGGCTACACCTTC
-	-	TRBV3-1	TRBJ2-7	CASSQGAYTRGYEQYF	TGTGCCAGCAGCCAAGGGGCGTATACTAGAGGGTACGAGCAGTACTTC
few	-	TRBV5-5	TRBJ1-2	CASSPLWRGTYGYTF	TGTGCCAGCAGCCCCCTGTGGAGGGGAACATATGGCTACACCTTC
-	TRBD2	TRBV19	TRBJ2-1	CASSTGLAGLVEQFF	TGTGCCAGTAGTACCGGACTAGCGGGACTTGTGGAGCAGTTCTTC
few	TRBD1	TRBV27	TRBJ2-7	CASNTRDRGREQYF	TGTGCCAGCAATACGCGGGACAGGGGGCGCGAGCAGTACTTC
-	-	TRBV7-9	TRBJ1-1	CASNWGENTEAFF	TGTGCCAGCAATTGGGGGGAGAACACTGAAGCTTTCTTT
-	-	TRBV11-1	TRBJ2-6	CASSLSPTTGANVLTF	TGTGCCAGCAGCTTAAGCCCTACTACTGGGGCCAACGTCCTGACTTTC
few	TRBD2	TRBV11-2	TRBJ2-2	CASSPLAGHTGELFF	TGTGCCAGCAGCCCTTTAGCGGGGCACACCGGGGAGCTGTTTTTT
many	TRBD2	TRBV5-1	TRBJ2-3	CASSLGLAGDTQYF	TGCGCCAGCAGCTTGGGACTAGCAGGAGATACGCAGTATTTT
-	-	TRBV30	TRBJ1-5	CAWGDRSNQPQHF	TGTGCCTGGGGCGACAGGAGCAATCAGCCCCAGCATTTT